The sequence of this TCR beta chain was determined in a study of T cells in Graves' hyperthyroidism and ophthalmopathy. Study findings and constraints: Most expanded thyroid clonotypes above 0.001 recurred in blood.

In making diagnoses, clinical symptoms, serum thyroxine and TRAb, thyroid ultrasound and orbital computed tomography were all used. Extraction of PBMCs used 8 to 10 ml of fresh peripheral blood. Points on this clonotype: What it recognizes is unknown.

TCR beta CDR3 region amplification was performed from RNA transcripts. A set of HTBI primers served as the primers for a first-round RT-PCR of the TCR CDR3. One entry per CDR3 protein, called by TCRdb with MiXCR from the multiplex PCR reads. The sample contains hundreds of thousands of distinct CDR3 sequences, approximately 36% of which appear only once. Sequencing input: blood. This receptor was identified in a woman in her thirties or forties with Graves' hyperthyroidism.

The CDR3 DNA follows: TGTGCCAGCAGCGGATTTACTCCGGGACAGGCGAACACCGGGGAGCTGTTTTTT. It yields the protein CASSGFTPGQANTGELFF. The V call is TRBV7-6, the J call TRBJ2-2; 8 positions agree with TRBD1. J lost 0 bases, V lost 5 bases, and 11 bases had no gene match. This CDR3 spans 18 amino acids. Germline lookup yields CDR1 SGHVS and CDR2 FNYEAQ.